These T cell receptor beta chains were read from a single sample in a study of human T cells and chemical hapten exposure. TCRdb analysed the RACE reads with MiXCR anew, one entry per CDR3 protein. The table shows about 57,000 distinct CDR3 sequences, with 9% to 9.5% occurring only once. Sequenced material: whole blood, taken in connection with sensitization to the hapten diphenylcyclopropenone (DPC). These receptors were taken from a middle-aged woman with alopecia areata. Some clones in this sample may be carry-over from other donors' samples. Each CDR3 is given with its conserved first and last residue. D genes are given only for firm matches. Only part of the rows carry a size: once, few, many, or a class if the clone is expanded.

many	TRBV19	TRBJ2-1	-	CASRVGDEQFF	TGTGCCAGTAGAGTGGGTGATGAGCAGTTCTTC
many	TRBV5-4	TRBJ1-1	-	CASSSGRNTEAFF	TGTGCCAGCAGCTCGGGGCGGAACACTGAAGCTTTCTTT
few	TRBV2	TRBJ2-3	TRBD2	CASSVAGGADTQYF	TGTGCCAGCAGTGTAGCGGGGGGCGCAGATACGCAGTATTTT
-	TRBV6-2/TRBV6-3	TRBJ2-5	-	CASSYALETQYF	TGTGCCAGCAGTTACGCATTAGAGACCCAGTACTTC
few	TRBV12-3/TRBV12-4	TRBJ2-7	-	CASSPGSWRSYEQYF	TGTGCCAGCAGTCCTGGGTCTTGGAGGTCCTACGAGCAGTACTTC
-	TRBV27	TRBJ1-3	-	CASSPAEASGNTIYF	TGTGCCAGCAGTCCAGCCGAGGCCTCTGGAAACACCATATATTTT
large	TRBV29-1	TRBJ1-1	-	CSVYRDMNTEAFF	TGCAGCGTATACAGGGATATGAACACTGAAGCTTTCTTT
-	TRBV2	TRBJ2-3	TRBD1	CASSGWTGGTDTQYF	TGTGCCAGCAGTGGATGGACAGGCGGCACAGATACGCAGTATTTT
many	TRBV20-1	TRBJ2-4	-	CSAKGLVNIQYF	TGCAGTGCTAAGGGACTGGTAAACATTCAGTACTTC
many	TRBV7-2	TRBJ2-1	TRBD2	CASSPRVAGHSSPTYNEQFF	TGTGCCAGCAGCCCCCGGGTAGCGGGCCATTCTTCCCCTACCTACAATGAGCAGTTCTTC
many	TRBV3-1	TRBJ2-1	-	CASSPLSDNEQFF	TGTGCCAGCAGCCCCCTGAGCGACAATGAGCAGTTCTTC
many	TRBV7-8	TRBJ2-2	TRBD1	CASSYGTGSTGELFF	TGTGCCAGCAGCTATGGGACAGGGAGCACCGGGGAGCTGTTTTTT
many	TRBV12-3/TRBV12-4	TRBJ1-6	-	CASSLGGSRDSPLHF	TGTGCCAGCAGTTTAGGTGGCAGTCGGGATTCACCCCTCCACTTT
once	TRBV10-3	TRBJ1-2	-	CAISDYGYTF	TGTGCCATCAGTGACTATGGCTACACCTTC
many	TRBV3-1	TRBJ2-5	TRBD2	CASSPLAEVGETQYF	TGTGCCAGCAGCCCCCTAGCGGAGGTCGGAGAGACCCAGTACTTC
many	TRBV4-1	TRBJ1-6	-	CASSQEASYNSPLHF	TGCGCCAGCAGCCAAGAGGCCAGTTATAATTCACCCCTCCACTTT
-	TRBV7-2	TRBJ1-4	-	CASSLAGPLGEKLFF	TGTGCCAGCAGCTTAGCAGGGCCCCTTGGTGAAAAACTGTTTTTT
many	TRBV12-3/TRBV12-4	TRBJ1-1	-	CASNIGTGFAEAFF	TGTGCCAGCAATATCGGAACAGGGTTCGCTGAAGCTTTCTTT
many	TRBV29-1	TRBJ2-7	TRBD2	CSVGRGYEQYF	TGCAGCGTGGGGAGGGGTTACGAGCAGTACTTC
many	TRBV6-6	TRBJ1-5	-	CASSYPGQPQHF	TGTGCCAGCAGTTACCCCGGACAGCCCCAGCATTTT
-	TRBV7-9	TRBJ1-1	-	CASSLDRFTNTEAFF	TGTGCCAGCAGCTTAGACAGATTTACGAACACTGAAGCTTTCTTT
many	TRBV28	TRBJ1-5	-	CASSLLGREGQPQHF	TGTGCCAGCAGTTTACTCGGACGGGAGGGTCAGCCCCAGCATTTT
-	TRBV9	TRBJ1-1	-	CASSVGAEMGTEAFF	TGTGCCAGCAGCGTAGGGGCTGAAATGGGCACTGAAGCTTTCTTT
-	TRBV9	TRBJ2-2	-	CASTALTGELFF	TGTGCCAGCACCGCACTCACCGGGGAGCTGTTTTTT
few	TRBV5-6	TRBJ2-1	TRBD2	CASSLELAGGGKQFF	TGTGCCAGCAGCTTGGAACTAGCGGGGGGCGGAAAGCAGTTCTTC
many	TRBV7-6	TRBJ2-3	TRBD1	CASSPQGTGVTDTQYF	TGTGCCAGCAGCCCACAAGGGACAGGGGTCACAGATACGCAGTATTTT
many	TRBV7-9	TRBJ1-2	-	CASSLVQGNGYTF	TGTGCCAGCAGCTTAGTCCAGGGGAATGGCTACACCTTC
-	TRBV4-2	TRBJ1-2	-	CASSHAGPTNYGYTF	TGTGCCAGCAGCCATGCGGGTCCCACTAACTATGGCTACACCTTC
many	TRBV29-1	TRBJ1-1	-	CSVSDSPNTEAFF	TGCAGCGTCTCGGACAGCCCAAACACTGAAGCTTTCTTT
few	TRBV27	TRBJ1-5	-	CASSLRVNQPQHF	TGTGCCAGCAGTTTGAGGGTCAATCAGCCCCAGCATTTT
many	TRBV28	TRBJ2-1	TRBD2	CASSLAGTSGYNEQFF	TGTGCCAGCAGTTTGGCCGGGACTAGCGGGTACAATGAGCAGTTCTTC
many	TRBV18	TRBJ1-3	-	CASSLRGGLSGNTIYF	TGTGCCAGCTCCCTTCGGGGGGGACTCTCTGGAAACACCATATATTTT
many	TRBV28	TRBJ2-7	-	CASRGDSYEQYF	TGTGCCAGCAGAGGTGACTCCTACGAGCAGTACTTC
many	TRBV7-2	TRBJ2-4	-	CASSFWDTQEKNIQYF	TGTGCCAGCAGCTTCTGGGACACTCAGGAGAAAAACATTCAGTACTTC
few	TRBV28	TRBJ2-1	-	CASSFPAGNEQFF	TGTGCCAGCAGTTTTCCCGCCGGGAATGAGCAGTTCTTC
few	TRBV6-4	TRBJ1-6	-	CASSEEAGSNSPLHF	TGTGCCAGCAGTGAAGAGGCAGGGTCCAATTCACCCCTCCACTTT
-	TRBV15	TRBJ1-5	-	CATSRDRAALEPQHF	TGTGCCACCAGCAGAGATAGGGCGGCTCTCGAGCCCCAGCATTTT
many	TRBV11-2	TRBJ2-1	TRBD2	CASNPAGTSGNEQFF	TGTGCCAGCAACCCCGCCGGGACTAGCGGGAATGAGCAGTTCTTC
many	TRBV5-1	TRBJ1-5	-	CASSSGAGNQPQHF	TGCGCCAGCAGCTCGGGGGCTGGCAATCAGCCCCAGCATTTT
many	TRBV6-2/TRBV6-3	TRBJ1-5	-	CASRKGWGADNQPQHF	TGTGCCAGCAGAAAAGGGTGGGGGGCTGACAATCAGCCCCAGCATTTT
few	TRBV12-3/TRBV12-4	TRBJ2-1	TRBD2	CASSPGLAGGLGQFF	TGTGCCAGCAGTCCCGGACTAGCGGGGGGGCTTGGGCAGTTCTTC
many	TRBV19	TRBJ2-3	TRBD1	CASSLGQAGYRADTQYF	TGTGCCAGTAGCCTGGGACAGGCGGGATATCGGGCAGATACGCAGTATTTT
few	TRBV20-1	TRBJ2-3	-	CSGSPLRDTQYF	TGCAGTGGTAGCCCCCTGAGGGATACGCAGTATTTT
-	TRBV6-6	TRBJ1-1	TRBD1	CASSYRGPTEAFF	TGTGCCAGCAGTTACAGGGGGCCCACTGAAGCTTTCTTT
many	TRBV5-5	TRBJ1-1	-	CASSLEQLGTEAFF	TGTGCCAGCAGCTTGGAGCAGCTCGGTACTGAAGCTTTCTTT
-	TRBV19	TRBJ2-5	TRBD1	CASSFGTALGETQYF	TGTGCCAGTAGTTTCGGGACAGCCCTTGGGGAGACCCAGTACTTC
many	TRBV18	TRBJ2-7	TRBD1	CASSQDRGDEYEQYF	TGTGCCAGCTCCCAGGACAGGGGGGATGAATACGAGCAGTACTTC
-	TRBV30	TRBJ2-1	-	CAWSAYPTRVNEQFF	TGTGCCTGGAGTGCTTACCCCACTCGGGTCAATGAGCAGTTCTTC
many	TRBV5-1	TRBJ1-1	TRBD1	CASSLVPPGQGITEAFF	TGCGCCAGCAGCTTGGTCCCCCCGGGACAGGGAATTACTGAAGCTTTCTTT